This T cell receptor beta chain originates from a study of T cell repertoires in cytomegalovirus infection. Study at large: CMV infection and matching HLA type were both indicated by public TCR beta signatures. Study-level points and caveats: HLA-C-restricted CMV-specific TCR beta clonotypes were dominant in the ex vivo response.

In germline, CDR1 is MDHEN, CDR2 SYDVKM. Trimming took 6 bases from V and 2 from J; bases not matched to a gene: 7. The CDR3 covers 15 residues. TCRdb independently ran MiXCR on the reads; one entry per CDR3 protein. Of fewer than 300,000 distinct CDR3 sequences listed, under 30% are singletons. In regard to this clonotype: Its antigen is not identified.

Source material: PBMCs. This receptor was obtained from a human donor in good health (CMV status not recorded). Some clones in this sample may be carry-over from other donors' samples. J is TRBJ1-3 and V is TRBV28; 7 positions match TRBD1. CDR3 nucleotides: TGTGCCAGCAGCCTAGTACAGGGGACTGGAAACACCATATATTTT. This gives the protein CASSLVQGTGNTIYF.